The clone carrying this T cell receptor beta chain was observed a single time. The CDR3 length is 17 residues. Trimming took 0 bases from V and 2 from J, leaving 16 bases between them. Germline V gene data show CDR1 as SGDLS and CDR2 as YYNGEE. The data belong to a study of blood T cell repertoires in COVID-19. Study context: Samples came from the United States, Italy and Spain, spanning acute and convalescent COVID-19. T cells, B-cell-depleted T cells, or PBMCs supplied cDNA or gDNA.

As handled by the study authors: Estimates of nucleated cell counts were drawn from the amplification of reference gene primers. Generated by immunoSEQ multiplex PCR, the TCRdb table keeps only in-frame clones and is missing some. D and trimming were read from the DNA, whereas the V and J calls and clone size are those reported in that table. In the table there are about 240,000 clones, roughly four fifths of which are singletons. The sequencing sample was made of peripheral blood. The sequence was collected from a woman aged 55-75 years with active or convalescent COVID-19. The chain combines TRBV9 with TRBJ2-3; TRBD2 might be the D (6 bases). This CDR3 reads CASSVGPGGVLTDTQYF. In nucleotides, the CDR3 is TGTGCCAGCAGCGTAGGTCCCGGAGGGGTCCTCACAGATACGCAGTATTTT.